This is a list of T cell receptor beta chains from one sample in a study of T cells after yellow fever vaccination. TCRdb re-called the 5' RACE reads through MiXCR, storing one row per CDR3 protein. The sample lists about 340,000 distinct CDR3 sequences, about 4% occurring once. This specimen was PBMCs, taken 5 days after the yellow fever booster vaccination. All receptors derive from a young man who received the YFV17D yellow fever vaccine. CDR3s include the opening cysteine and the closing phenylalanine or tryptophan. The D gene is left open where the match is weak. For some rows the clone size is stated as once, few or many, or as a class when expanded; others skip it.

TRBD1 | TRBJ2-5 | many | TRBV24-1 | TGTGCCACCAGTGAACAAGGGACAGGAACCCAAGAGACCCAGTACTTC | CATSEQGTGTQETQYF
. | TRBJ2-1 | . | TRBV18 | TGTGCCAGCGCGCCCTGGGGAGGTGAGCAGTTCTTC | CASAPWGGEQFF
TRBD2 | TRBJ2-5 | . | TRBV5-1 | TGCGCCAGCAGCTTGAGCGGGGGGGAAGAGACCCAGTACTTC | CASSLSGGEETQYF
. | TRBJ1-5 | few | TRBV24-1 | TGTGCCACCAGTGACAGGTATAGCAATCAGCCCCAGCATTTT | CATSDRYSNQPQHF
. | TRBJ2-7 | many | TRBV7-2 | TGTGCCAGCAGCTTAGCCGGGGCCGTCTCCTACGAGCAGTACTTC | CASSLAGAVSYEQYF
. | TRBJ2-3 | . | TRBV20-1 | TGCAGTGCTAGAGTCGGGCGCACAGATACGCAGTATTTT | CSARVGRTDTQYF
. | TRBJ1-2 | . | TRBV7-9 | TGTGCCAGCAGCTCTTTGGTCGACGGGCCCGGCGGGGAATATGGCTACACCTTC | CASSSLVDGPGGEYGYTF
TRBD1 | TRBJ1-5 | few | TRBV19 | TGTGCCAGTAGTGTGGGACAGCGACTTCGGCAGCCCCAGCATTTT | CASSVGQRLRQPQHF
. | TRBJ1-2 | . | TRBV12-3/TRBV12-4 | TGTGCCAGCACCCTGTCCCCCCCAGGGAATGGCTACACCTTC | CASTLSPPGNGYTF
TRBD2 | TRBJ2-3 | . | TRBV9 | TGTGCCAGCAGCGTAGTTGAGACTAGCGGCCCCATAGATACGCAGTATTTT | CASSVVETSGPIDTQYF
. | TRBJ1-2 | . | TRBV7-9 | TGTGCCAGCAGGTCCAAAGAGGGTGCAAACTATGGCTACACCTTC | CASRSKEGANYGYTF
. | TRBJ1-1 | few | TRBV27 | TGTGCCAGCAGTTTAGTATTTGGCTCCGAAGCTTTCTTT | CASSLVFGSEAFF
TRBD1 | TRBJ1-4 | . | TRBV2 | TGTGCCAGCAGTCCTGGGGACAGGGGGGTAACTAATGAAAAACTGTTTTTT | CASSPGDRGVTNEKLFF
. | TRBJ2-7 | many | TRBV7-6 | TGTGCCAGCAGCGTCGACATGGGCATTAACGAGCAGTACTTC | CASSVDMGINEQYF
. | TRBJ2-4 | . | TRBV5-1 | TGCGCCAGCAGCTTCGGGGCGGAGAGAAACATTCAGTACTTC | CASSFGAERNIQYF
TRBD1 | TRBJ1-2 | many | TRBV27 | TGTGCCAGCAGGCGGACAGGGAGGGATGGCTACACCTTC | CASRRTGRDGYTF
. | TRBJ2-7 | . | TRBV4-1 | TGCGCCAGCAGCCAAACCCGGGACGGCTCCTACGAGCAGTACTTC | CASSQTRDGSYEQYF
TRBD2 | TRBJ2-3 | . | TRBV5-6 | TGTGCCAGCAGCCTACGACTAGCGGGGGGGCCGAAGGCAGATACGCAGTATTTT | CASSLRLAGGPKADTQYF
TRBD1 | TRBJ2-7 | . | TRBV20-1 | TGCAGTGCCCGTGAGGGACAGGGTAACGAGCAGTACTTC | CSAREGQGNEQYF
TRBD2 | TRBJ2-1 | many | TRBV7-2 | TGTGCCAGCGGGGGGGCCTACAATGAGCAGTTCTTC | CASGGAYNEQFF
. | TRBJ2-7 | few | TRBV5-1 | TGCGCCAGCAGCCCCTCCAATTCCTTGTACGAGCAGTACTTC | CASSPSNSLYEQYF
. | TRBJ1-2 | . | TRBV12-3/TRBV12-4 | TGTGCCAGCAGTTCCAGTACAAACTATGGCTACACCTTC | CASSSSTNYGYTF
. | TRBJ2-3 | many | TRBV6-5 | TGTGCCAGCAGGGGGCAGGGTACAGATACGCAGTATTTT | CASRGQGTDTQYF
. | TRBJ2-2 | few | TRBV6-4 | TGTGCCAGCAGCGCCGGCGGGGCCGGGGAGCTGTTTTTT | CASSAGGAGELFF
. | TRBJ2-3 | . | TRBV11-2 | TGTGCCAGCAGCTTCTCCCCCACTAGATCTGATACGCAGTATTTT | CASSFSPTRSDTQYF
. | TRBJ2-2 | many | TRBV4-3 | TGCGCCAGCAGCCAAGCTTCGCTGGCGGGTAACACCGGGGAGCTGTTTTTT | CASSQASLAGNTGELFF
. | TRBJ2-7 | few | TRBV28 | . | CASLRAGSYEQYF
TRBD1 | TRBJ1-3 | many | TRBV25-1 | TGTGCCAGCAGTGAGGGGACAGAGCACACCATATATTTT | CASSEGTEHTIYF
. | TRBJ2-5 | few | TRBV5-4 | TGTGCCAGCAGCCGGGGGCGGGGAGCCGACCAAGAGACCCAGTACTTC | CASSRGRGADQETQYF
. | TRBJ2-5 | many | TRBV3-1 | TGTGCCAGCAGCCAGAGAGGGGTATACCAAGAGACCCAGTACTTC | CASSQRGVYQETQYF
TRBD1 | TRBJ1-6 | many | TRBV9 | TGTGCCAGCAGCCTAACCGGGACAGGGGATTCACCCCTCCACTTT | CASSLTGTGDSPLHF
. | TRBJ1-1 | few | TRBV19 | TGTGCCAGTAGTAGTATGTACCCGGGGGTACCTGAAGCTTTCTTT | CASSSMYPGVPEAFF
. | TRBJ1-2 | many | TRBV29-1 | TGCAGCGTCCGACGAATTGCAGGGTCCTATGGCTACACCTTC | CSVRRIAGSYGYTF
. | TRBJ2-6 | . | TRBV19 | TGTGCCAGTAGTATTCAGGGAGTCCCTGGGGCCAACGTCCTGACTTTC | CASSIQGVPGANVLTF
. | TRBJ2-5 | few | TRBV10-3 | TGTGCCATCAGTGACACGGGACAAATATTCCAAGAGACCCAGTACTTC | CAISDTGQIFQETQYF
. | TRBJ1-5 | few | TRBV4-1 | TGCGCCAGCAGCCAAGATGGTACCGGTCAGGGTCATCAGCCCCAGCATTTT | CASSQDGTGQGHQPQHF
. | TRBJ2-3 | . | TRBV30 | TGTGCCTGGGCCAGGACGGCTAGCACAGATACGCAGTATTTT | CAWARTASTDTQYF
. | TRBJ1-4 | . | TRBV7-9 | TGTGCCAGCAGCTTAAGTCGGCTTGAAAAACTGTTTTTT | CASSLSRLEKLFF
. | TRBJ2-5 | . | TRBV5-5 | TGTGCCAGCAGCGAGGTAACAGTTCAAGAGACCCAGTACTTC | CASSEVTVQETQYF
. | TRBJ1-2 | . | TRBV5-6 | TGTGCCAGCAGCTTGGTGTCAGGGTCTCATGGCTACACCTTC | CASSLVSGSHGYTF
. | TRBJ1-5 | many | TRBV7-9 | TGTGCCAGCAGCTTAGTGGGTCAGCCCCAGCATTTT | CASSLVGQPQHF